A selection of T cell receptor beta chains follows, all from one sample in a study of shared clonotypes between healthy human individuals. TCRdb's table, derived via immunoSEQ multiplex PCR, lists solely in-frame clones and lacks some. The table lists about 460,000 clones, approximately 77% of them singletons. Material: PBMCs. These receptors originate from a woman aged 40 to 50 in good health. Some clones in this sample may be carry-over from other donors' samples. CDR3s include the opening cysteine and the closing phenylalanine or tryptophan. The D gene is left open where the match is weak. Only some rows state a clone size, as once, few, many or a class for expanded clones.

V gene: TRBV28
J gene: TRBJ2-7
D gene: .
clone size: .
CDR3 DNA: TGTGCCAGCAGTGCTCAGGACTCCTACGAGCAGTACTTC
CDR3 protein: CASSAQDSYEQYF

V gene: TRBV27
J gene: TRBJ2-3
D gene: .
clone size: once
CDR3 DNA: TGTGCCAGCAGCCCCGGGTATAAGGGCACAGATACGCAGTATTTT
CDR3 protein: CASSPGYKGTDTQYF

V gene: TRBV7-3
J gene: TRBJ2-5
D gene: TRBD2
clone size: .
CDR3 DNA: TGTGCCAGCTCTCTACTAGCGGGAGGCAGGGAGACCCAGTACTTC
CDR3 protein: CASSLLAGGRETQYF

V gene: TRBV5-4
J gene: TRBJ1-2
D gene: .
clone size: .
CDR3 DNA: TGTGCCAGCAGCTTGGCAGGACAGACCGGGAGAGGCTACACCTTC
CDR3 protein: CASSLAGQTGRGYTF

V gene: TRBV18
J gene: TRBJ1-1
D gene: TRBD1
clone size: .
CDR3 DNA: TGTGCCAGCTCACCAAGACAGGGTGGTGAAGCTTTCTTT
CDR3 protein: CASSPRQGGEAFF

V gene: TRBV29-1
J gene: TRBJ2-1
D gene: .
clone size: .
CDR3 DNA: TGCAGCGCTGAACCTGGTCAGCGTCCTAACAATGAGCAGTTCTTC
CDR3 protein: CSAEPGQRPNNEQFF

V gene: TRBV28
J gene: TRBJ2-7
D gene: TRBD2
clone size: .
CDR3 DNA: TGTGCCAGCAGTCCCGGGACTAGCGGGTACTCCTACGAGCAGTACTTC
CDR3 protein: CASSPGTSGYSYEQYF

V gene: TRBV15
J gene: TRBJ2-1
D gene: .
clone size: .
CDR3 DNA: TGTGCCACCAGCAGAGACGGACTGAGCTCCTACAATGAGCAGTTCTTC
CDR3 protein: CATSRDGLSSYNEQFF

V gene: TRBV6-1
J gene: TRBJ2-1
D gene: TRBD2
clone size: .
CDR3 DNA: TGTGCCAGCTCGCGGGAGGGAATCTACAATGAGCAGTTCTTC
CDR3 protein: CASSREGIYNEQFF

V gene: TRBV2
J gene: TRBJ1-4
D gene: .
clone size: .
CDR3 DNA: TGTGCCAGCAGCCCGGACCGTCTACAAACTGAAAAACTGTTTTTT
CDR3 protein: CASSPDRLQTEKLFF

V gene: TRBV7-6
J gene: TRBJ2-7
D gene: .
clone size: .
CDR3 DNA: TGTGCCAGCAGCTTAAAGGGGACCTCCTACGAGCAGTACTTC
CDR3 protein: CASSLKGTSYEQYF

V gene: TRBV7-3
J gene: TRBJ2-3
D gene: TRBD2
clone size: .
CDR3 DNA: TGTGCCAGCAGCTTAACCCACGGGACTAGTTTCGCAGATACGCAGTATTTT
CDR3 protein: CASSLTHGTSFADTQYF

V gene: TRBV7-3
J gene: TRBJ2-5
D gene: TRBD2
clone size: .
CDR3 DNA: TGTGCCAGCAGCCCTAGCGGGAGTGTTTTAGAGACCCAGTACTTC
CDR3 protein: CASSPSGSVLETQYF

V gene: TRBV5-4
J gene: TRBJ2-2
D gene: TRBD2
clone size: .
CDR3 DNA: TGTGCCAGCAGCTTGGTAGCGGGAGGGCCCGGGGAGCTGTTTTTT
CDR3 protein: CASSLVAGGPGELFF

V gene: TRBV7-9
J gene: TRBJ2-7
D gene: .
clone size: .
CDR3 DNA: TGTGCCAGCATTCCACTCGGGAGCTACGAGCACTACTTC
CDR3 protein: CASIPLGSYEHYF

V gene: TRBV2
J gene: TRBJ2-7
D gene: .
clone size: once
CDR3 DNA: TGTGCCAGCAGTGGCCTAGGGCCTGGATACGAGCAGTACTTC
CDR3 protein: CASSGLGPGYEQYF

V gene: TRBV27
J gene: TRBJ2-7
D gene: .
clone size: .
CDR3 DNA: TGTGCCAGCAGTTCACCAAAAACAGGATACGAGCAGTACTTC
CDR3 protein: CASSSPKTGYEQYF

V gene: TRBV28
J gene: TRBJ2-7
D gene: .
clone size: few
CDR3 DNA: TGTGCCAGCATCCGGGGGCGCAACTCCGAGCAGTACTTC
CDR3 protein: CASIRGRNSEQYF

V gene: TRBV28
J gene: TRBJ1-2
D gene: TRBD1
clone size: .
CDR3 DNA: TGTGCCAGCAGTTTGGTTCCGGGGACAGCCCCTAACTATGGCTACACCTTC
CDR3 protein: CASSLVPGTAPNYGYTF

V gene: TRBV4-1
J gene: TRBJ1-4
D gene: TRBD1
clone size: .
CDR3 DNA: TGCGCCAGCAGCCATGAACAGGGGATCGCAACTAATGAAAAACTGTTTTTT
CDR3 protein: CASSHEQGIATNEKLFF

V gene: TRBV19
J gene: TRBJ2-2
D gene: .
clone size: many
CDR3 DNA: TGTGCCAGTACCCCGGACTGGTTTCGAAACACCGGGGAGCTGTTTTTT
CDR3 protein: CASTPDWFRNTGELFF

V gene: TRBV2
J gene: TRBJ1-5
D gene: TRBD1
clone size: .
CDR3 DNA: TGTGCCAGCAGCCTAAACAGGGGCAGCAATCAGCCCCAGCATTTT
CDR3 protein: CASSLNRGSNQPQHF

V gene: TRBV2
J gene: TRBJ1-1
D gene: .
clone size: .
CDR3 DNA: TGTGCCAGCAGTGTCAACCCAGATCTTCTCACTGAAGCTTTCTTT
CDR3 protein: CASSVNPDLLTEAFF

V gene: TRBV30
J gene: TRBJ1-1
D gene: .
clone size: few
CDR3 DNA: TGTGCCTGGACGGCCCAGGCAAAAATGAACACTGAAGCTTTCTTT
CDR3 protein: CAWTAQAKMNTEAFF

V gene: TRBV11-1
J gene: TRBJ1-1
D gene: .
clone size: .
CDR3 DNA: TGTGCCAGCAGCTCCAGTGGGGGGACTGAAGCTTTCTTT
CDR3 protein: CASSSSGGTEAFF

V gene: TRBV30
J gene: TRBJ2-7
D gene: TRBD2
clone size: .
CDR3 DNA: TGTGCCTGGGATTCTAGCGGGAGAATAGTGGCCTTC
CDR3 protein: CAWDSSGRIVAF

V gene: TRBV5-1
J gene: TRBJ1-1
D gene: .
clone size: few
CDR3 DNA: TGCGCCAGCAGCTTGGCCCCAGAGGACGCTGAAGCTTTCTTT
CDR3 protein: CASSLAPEDAEAFF

V gene: TRBV7-3
J gene: TRBJ2-2
D gene: TRBD2
clone size: .
CDR3 DNA: TGTGCCAGCAGCTTACCCGGTGGGGGTAGCGGGAGGGCCGACACCGGGGAGCTGTTTTTT
CDR3 protein: CASSLPGGGSGRADTGELFF

V gene: TRBV4-2
J gene: TRBJ1-1
D gene: .
clone size: .
CDR3 DNA: TGTGCCAGCAGCCACAGGGAATCTGAAGCTTTCTTT
CDR3 protein: CASSHRESEAFF

V gene: TRBV10-1
J gene: TRBJ2-2
D gene: .
clone size: .
CDR3 DNA: TGCGCCAGCAGTGTGACAGGCACCGGGGAGCTGTTTTTT
CDR3 protein: CASSVTGTGELFF

V gene: TRBV5-1
J gene: TRBJ1-4
D gene: .
clone size: once
CDR3 DNA: TGCGCCAGCAGCTTGGCAGGGAGTATCCGTGCAACTAATGAAAAACTGTTTTTT
CDR3 protein: CASSLAGSIRATNEKLFF

V gene: TRBV5-1
J gene: TRBJ2-5
D gene: .
clone size: .
CDR3 DNA: TGCGCCAGCAGCTTGGTGGCAGGGGTGGAGACCCAGTACTTC
CDR3 protein: CASSLVAGVETQYF

V gene: TRBV7-9
J gene: TRBJ2-2
D gene: TRBD2
clone size: .
CDR3 DNA: TGTGCCAGCAGCTTAGCCGCTAGCGGCACCGGGGAGCTGTTTTTT
CDR3 protein: CASSLAASGTGELFF

V gene: TRBV7-8
J gene: TRBJ2-7
D gene: TRBD1
clone size: .
CDR3 DNA: TGTGCCAGCAGCTTGGACAGGGGGCAGTACGAGCAGTACTTC
CDR3 protein: CASSLDRGQYEQYF

V gene: TRBV30
J gene: TRBJ2-1
D gene: .
clone size: many
CDR3 DNA: TGTGCCTGGAGTAGTGACACTAGGCGAGGAAGAGTTGAGCAGTTCTTC
CDR3 protein: CAWSSDTRRGRVEQFF

V gene: TRBV9
J gene: TRBJ2-1
D gene: TRBD2
clone size: .
CDR3 DNA: TGTGCCAGCAGCGTGGGGACTAGGGTCTACAATGAGCAGTTCTTC
CDR3 protein: CASSVGTRVYNEQFF

V gene: TRBV19
J gene: TRBJ2-3
D gene: .
clone size: .
CDR3 DNA: TGTGCCAGTAGCGCGAGGGGGAGCACAGATACGCAGTATTTT
CDR3 protein: CASSARGSTDTQYF

V gene: TRBV4-2
J gene: TRBJ2-7
D gene: TRBD1
clone size: .
CDR3 DNA: TGTGCCAGCAGCCAACCAGATGGGGGGACAGGGTACGAGCAGTACTTC
CDR3 protein: CASSQPDGGTGYEQYF

V gene: TRBV28
J gene: TRBJ2-7
D gene: TRBD2
clone size: .
CDR3 DNA: TGTGCCAGCAGTTCCCCGGGACTAGCGACCTACGAGCAGTACTTC
CDR3 protein: CASSSPGLATYEQYF

V gene: TRBV6-1
J gene: TRBJ2-7
D gene: .
clone size: .
CDR3 DNA: TGTGCCAGCAGTGAATCTAGCCTTCCGGGTAGTCACGAGCAGTACTTC
CDR3 protein: CASSESSLPGSHEQYF

V gene: TRBV7-2
J gene: TRBJ2-7
D gene: TRBD1
clone size: .
CDR3 DNA: TGTGCCAGCAGCTCCACAGGGGTCTCCTACGAGCAGTACTTC
CDR3 protein: CASSSTGVSYEQYF

V gene: TRBV5-4
J gene: TRBJ2-4
D gene: .
clone size: .
CDR3 DNA: TGTGCCAGCAGCTTGGACCCCAGCAGGGCCAAAAACATTCAGTACTTC
CDR3 protein: CASSLDPSRAKNIQYF

V gene: TRBV4-2
J gene: TRBJ2-7
D gene: .
clone size: .
CDR3 DNA: TGTGCCAGCAGCCTAGGCGACCGGTCCTACGAGCAGTACTTC
CDR3 protein: CASSLGDRSYEQYF

V gene: TRBV18
J gene: TRBJ1-4
D gene: TRBD1
clone size: .
CDR3 DNA: TGTGCCACCGCCGGGACAGGGGGAGCTAGGCGTGAAAAACTGTTTTTT
CDR3 protein: CATAGTGGARREKLFF

V gene: TRBV28
J gene: TRBJ2-7
D gene: .
clone size: .
CDR3 DNA: TGTGCCAGCAGCCAAGACGACGAGCAGTACTTC
CDR3 protein: CASSQDDEQYF